The 19 T cell receptor beta chains below were found in one sample sequenced in a study of T cell responses to AZD1222 COVID-19 vaccine. This table comes from immunoSEQ multiplex PCR, and its TCRdb copy is limited to in-frame clones, with some not included. The profile covers 140,000 or so clones, with more than 70% appearing a single time and approximately 5.4% taken by the ten largest. The sequencing used peripheral blood, collected 28 days after the second AZD1222 dose. These receptors came from an adult who received the AZD1222 COVID-19 vaccine.

The chain combines TRBV19 with TRBJ2-2, with TRBD2 matching 7 bases. V lost 3 bases to trimming and J lost 6 bases; unmatched junction nucleotides: 4. Germline assignment: CDR1 LNHDA and CDR2 SQIVND (reference sequence). This CDR3 region has 14 residues. The CDR3: CASSMAGVAGELFF. The CDR3 nucleotides are TGTGCCAGTAGTATGGCGGGGGTCGCCGGGGAGCTGTTTTTT.

The chain uses TRBV10-2 and TRBJ2-1; TRBD2 aligns across 11 bases. The germline V gene encodes CDR1 WSHSY and CDR2 SAAADI. V lost 5 bases to trimming and J lost 8 bases; unmatched junction nucleotides: 11. The CDR3 runs 16 residues. CDR3 in amino acids: CASSQGGTSGVYEQFF. The DNA of the CDR3 is TGCGCCAGCAGTCAAGGCGGGACTAGCGGTGTCTATGAGCAGTTCTTC.

The chain has TRBV4-1 and TRBJ2-1; tentative D call: TRBD2 (7 bases). The CDR3 runs to 16 residues. The germline gives CDR1 MGHRA, CDR2 YSYEKL. V gave up 1 base and J gave up 6 bases, with 16 bases separating them. CDR3 in DNA: TGCGCCAGCAGCCAAGGCCTTGCGGGGGCGCGCAATGAGCAGTTCTTC. This gives the protein CASSQGLAGARNEQFF.

This clone was found once. The V gene is TRBV2, the J gene TRBJ1-6; D is perhaps TRBD1 (5 bases). V lost 6 bases to trimming and J lost 7 bases, with 13 bases between them. The germline V gene encodes CDR1 SNHLY and CDR2 FYNNEI. The CDR3 sequence is 14 residues long. The CDR3 loop reads CASRVGRENSPLHF. DNA of the CDR3: TGTGCCAGCAGAGTAGGCAGGGAGAATTCACCCCTCCACTTT.

This sequence joins TRBV5-5 and TRBJ1-2, with TRBD1 identical over 10 bases. The CDR3 has 15 amino acids. Germline CDR1 and CDR2: SGHKS and YYEKEE (reference sequence). Trimming took 0 bases from V and 6 from J; bases not matched to a gene: 5. The CDR3 reads CASSLAVGTGDGYTF. The CDR3, as DNA: TGTGCCAGCAGCTTGGCGGTCGGGACAGGGGATGGCTACACCTTC.

This chain joins TRBV11-2 and TRBJ2-3; unclear D gene. Trimming took off 4 bases at V and 2 bases at J, with 7 bases between the two ends. CDR3 length equals 13 residues. Germline CDR1 SGHAT, CDR2 FQNNGV. The CDR3 protein is CASSWSLTDTQYF. The CDR3 nucleotides read TGTGCCAGCAGCTGGTCCCTCACAGATACGCAGTATTTT.

This sequence joins TRBV5-4 and TRBJ2-5, with D hard to call. CDR1 and CDR2 (germline): SGHNT, YYREEE (reference sequence). CDR3 length equals 15 residues. V was pared by 1 base and J by 5 bases, with 15 bases between. This CDR3 reads CASSLSPALKETQYF. The CDR3 DNA reads TGTGCCAGCAGCTTGAGTCCGGCCCTGAAGGAGACCCAGTACTTC.

In this sample, this clone turned up once. The gene calls are TRBV7-9 and TRBJ1-4; D is unclear. V shed 5 bases and J shed 11 bases, with 12 bases lying between them. Germline V gene sequence: CDR1 SEHNR, CDR2 FQNEAQ (reference sequence). CDR3 length equals 12 residues. The CDR3, as DNA: TGTGCCAGCAGCGAAGGTAACAGCAAACTGTTTTTT. Translating it yields CASSEGNSKLFF.

The chain recombines TRBV2 with TRBJ2-2, with 7 bases fitting TRBD2. The germline gives CDR1 SNHLY, CDR2 FYNNEI. After removal of 8 bases from V and 4 bases from J, the junction contained 7 bases not matched to a gene. The CDR3 is 14 amino acids. The CDR3 loop reads CASHREGGTGELFF. CDR3 DNA sequence: TGTGCCAGCCATAGGGAGGGTGGCACCGGGGAGCTGTTTTTT.

J is TRBJ2-5 and V is TRBV11-3; 9 nucleotides agree with TRBD2. Per germline, CDR1 SGHNT and CDR2 YENEEA. Trimming cost V 5 bases and J 3 bases; bases outside gene matches: 4. This CDR3 region has 14 residues. For the CDR3, the DNA is TGTGCCAGCAGCCCGACTAGCGGAGAAGAGACCCAGTACTTC. This gives the protein CASSPTSGEETQYF.

The V and J genes are TRBV19 and TRBJ1-6; no clear D gene. Deletions cut 5 bases from V and 15 bases from J, with 17 bases between. CDR1 LNHDA and CDR2 SQIVND come from the germline V gene (reference sequence). The CDR3 loop spans 13 amino acids. The CDR3 here is CASSPREGRSLHF. CDR3 bases: TGTGCCAGTAGTCCACGAGAAGGCAGAAGCCTCCACTTT.

This chain links TRBV7-6 with TRBJ1-1; D is possibly TRBD1 (6 bases). V was cut by 5 bases and J by 3 bases, with 16 bases left in between. The CDR3 consists of 15 residues. Per germline, CDR1 SGHVS and CDR2 FNYEAQ. This chain's CDR3 is CASSPWMEGDTEAFF. CDR3 sequence (DNA): TGTGCCAGCAGCCCCTGGATGGAGGGGGACACTGAAGCTTTCTTT.

The chain joins TRBV4-1 to TRBJ1-5, with 10 bases lining up with TRBD1. The V and J ends lost 4 bases and 5 bases, in that order; junction bases with no gene match: 5. The CDR3 has 15 amino acids. Germline V gene lookup returns CDR1 MGHRA and CDR2 YSYEKL. The CDR3 here is CASSRGQGTDQPQHF. The CDR3, as DNA: TGCGCCAGCAGCCGGGGACAGGGGACGGATCAGCCCCAGCATTTT.

The V gene is TRBV5-4, the J gene TRBJ2-3, with 9 bases lining up with TRBD2. The CDR3 runs to 13 residues. The germline gives CDR1 SGHNT, CDR2 YYREEE (reference sequence). V lost 7 bases, J lost 0 bases, and 0 bases stayed unmatched. CDR3 DNA: TGTGCCAGCCTAGCGGGAAGCACAGATACGCAGTATTTT. As protein: CASLAGSTDTQYF.

The chain joins TRBV11-3 to TRBJ2-3; 13 bases align to TRBD2. The CDR3 has 14 amino acids. Germline-derived CDR1 and CDR2 are SGHNT and YENEEA. After removal of 4 bases from V and 6 bases from J, the junction contained 1 base not matched to a gene. CDR3 sequence reads: CASSSGLAGDTQYF. In DNA form, the CDR3 reads TGTGCCAGCAGCTCGGGACTAGCGGGGGATACGCAGTATTTT.

This chain joins TRBV28 and TRBJ1-1; D not certain. V gave up 5 bases and J gave up 5 bases, with 12 bases separating them. This CDR3 has 13 residues. CDR1 MDHEN and CDR2 SYDVKM come from the germline V gene. The CDR3 region is CASSRQVRTEAFF. The CDR3, as DNA: TGTGCCAGCAGTCGGCAGGTCCGTACTGAAGCTTTCTTT.

The chain recombines TRBV7-9 with TRBJ1-2, with D hard to call. The CDR3 spans 12 residues. Germline-derived CDR1 and CDR2 are SEHNR and FQNEAQ (reference sequence). Trimming pared 8 bases from V and 4 bases from J, leaving 11 bases between. In DNA, the CDR3 is TGTGCCAGCCAAAGACTGGGCTATGGCTACACCTTC. This codes for CASQRLGYGYTF.

The gene calls are TRBV6-5 and TRBJ2-5; maybe TRBD1 (5 bases). CDR3 size: 14 residues. Trimming pared 2 bases from V and 9 bases from J, leaving 16 bases between. Germline values: CDR1 MNHEY, CDR2 SVGAGI. The CDR3, as DNA: TGTGCCAGCAGTTACGGGGCGTTTAACGGTCCCCAGTACTTC. This encodes CASSYGAFNGPQYF.

V is TRBV10-3 and J is TRBJ2-3, with a tentative D call TRBD1 (5 bases). Looked up from germline, CDR1 is ENHRY and CDR2 is SYGVKD. The length of the CDR3 is 15 residues. The V end lost 0 bases, the J end lost 5 bases, and 12 bases lay between the germline ends. The CDR3 loop is CAISESGLRVDTQYF. As DNA, the CDR3 is TGTGCCATCAGTGAGTCGGGGCTCCGTGTAGATACGCAGTATTTT.